A selection of T cell receptor beta chains follows, all from one sample in a study of Tregs in tolerant kidney transplant recipients. Produced via immunoSEQ multiplex PCR; TCRdb's table is partial and in-frame only. The sample carries roughly 250,000 clones, around 81% recorded once. The specimen sequenced was CD4+ T cells from blood. The receptors here all came from a human donor in good health. Both conserved end residues are trimmed from each CDR3. Each record gives: J gene, V gene, D gene, clone size, CDR3 protein. The D gene is left open where the match is weak. The listing skips clone size in some rows; elsewhere it reads once, few, many or a size class.

>TRBJ1-4|TRBV11-2|NA|NA
ASSLLPFATNEKLF
>TRBJ1-2|TRBV6-1|NA|NA
ASSISQGVTRGYT
>TRBJ1-2|TRBV5-1|TRBD1|NA
ASSWTGGNYGYT
>TRBJ1-1|TRBV11-2|NA|once
ASSLRFGQRNTEAF
>TRBJ2-7|TRBV5-1|NA|NA
ASSLAGASREQY
>TRBJ1-2|TRBV6-6|NA|NA
ASSGGLSPRGYGYT
>TRBJ1-5|TRBV30|NA|NA
AWKLRGPEGNQPQH
>TRBJ1-2|TRBV6-5|NA|NA
ASSRGSGYT
>TRBJ2-7|TRBV5-4|TRBD2|NA
ASSPSSGRSSYEQY
>TRBJ1-2|TRBV6-5|TRBD1|few
ASTITGTGDYGYT
>TRBJ2-3|TRBV5-4|TRBD2|NA
ASSLLTLAGVTDTQY
>TRBJ1-5|TRBV7-2|TRBD1|NA
ASSPGQGLQPQH
>TRBJ2-7|TRBV7-9|NA|NA
ASSTQGRSYEQY
>TRBJ2-7|TRBV16|NA|NA
ASSQLELDIGEQY
>TRBJ2-7|TRBV18|NA|few
ASSPRTLTYEQY
>TRBJ2-7|TRBV5-4|NA|NA
ASSLWTYEQY
>TRBJ2-7|TRBV28|TRBD1|NA
ASSLDRILYEQY
>TRBJ2-3|TRBV14|NA|once
ASSGTYTQY
>TRBJ2-5|TRBV11-2|TRBD2|once
ASTTGLRKYQETQY
>TRBJ2-7|TRBV5-4|TRBD1|NA
ASSRPGQGAPGGEQY
>TRBJ2-1|TRBV5-4|NA|NA
ATRMPGGRRNEQF
>TRBJ2-7|TRBV18|TRBD1|few
ASSPLRTGIYEQY
>TRBJ2-7|TRBV6-5|TRBD1|NA
ASSYSGQVPYEQY
>TRBJ2-7|TRBV20-1|NA|NA
SASRAGEQY
>TRBJ2-1|TRBV30|TRBD2|NA
AWSTRLAGGKEQF
>TRBJ2-3|TRBV5-1|TRBD2|few
ASSQGLAGATDTQY
>TRBJ2-1|TRBV4-1|NA|NA
ASSPEMGLTNNEQF
>TRBJ1-2|TRBV18|NA|NA
ASSPRTGNYGYT
>TRBJ2-1|TRBV7-6|NA|NA
ASSPDWNEQF
>TRBJ2-5|TRBV25-1|TRBD1|NA
ASSEWGTGKETQY
>TRBJ1-5|TRBV18|NA|once
ASSPRVGAGRNQPQH
>TRBJ1-4|TRBV19|NA|NA
ASSTEGGLYEKLF
>TRBJ1-1|TRBV5-1|NA|NA
ASSLATVRDTEAF
>TRBJ1-2|TRBV6-5|NA|NA
ASSESRGGGYT
>TRBJ1-3|TRBV14|NA|NA
ASSQPRDLFRNSGNTIY
>TRBJ1-1|TRBV25-1|NA|NA
ASSARTPNTEAF
>TRBJ2-3|TRBV5-1|NA|NA
ASSLAGSDTQY
>TRBJ2-1|TRBV2|TRBD1|few
ASSRDSGAYNEQF
>TRBJ2-2|TRBV27|TRBD2|NA
ASSTTSRAGVGTGELF
>TRBJ2-5|TRBV29-1|TRBD2|once
SHSSGRAGETQY
>TRBJ2-7|TRBV9|TRBD1|NA
ASSVAQGGWGSYEQY
>TRBJ2-7|TRBV18|NA|once
ASSPPTYEQY
>TRBJ1-2|TRBV15|TRBD1|NA
ATSPRQGESNYGYT
>TRBJ2-1|TRBV4-1|NA|NA
ASSQGFRGYEQF
>TRBJ2-7|TRBV5-1|TRBD2|NA
ASSKGLVGEQY
>TRBJ1-2|TRBV4-1|TRBD1|NA
ASSQDGGSGTVDYGYT
>TRBJ1-5|TRBV7-2|NA|NA
ASSPGSGGNQPQH
>TRBJ2-3|TRBV19|TRBD2|NA
ASSISGGLVDTQY